This T cell receptor beta chain was captured by sequencing in a study of T cell changes during pregnancy in multiple sclerosis (dated 2019 in TCRdb). About the investigation overall: In women with multiple sclerosis, the researchers looked at how the T cell repertoire shifted as pregnancy progressed.

The library was prepared using the immunoSEQ multiplex PCR assay. In TCRdb, the immuneACCESS table is reduced to in-frame sequences with V and J assigned. These tables do not hold every clone; where another copy was compared, an unresolved V gene accounts for under half, and the others remain unexplained. This sample lists tens of thousands of clones; under 95% were detected once. Of the sample, 5.4% falls within the top ten clones. For this chain, trimming is 7 bases at the V end and 8 bases at the J end, and the number of junction bases without a gene match is 2. CDR1 SQVTM and CDR2 ANQGSEA are derived from the germline V gene. Including the terminal cysteine and phenylalanine, the CDR3 comprises 11 residues. The kept DNA is CDR3 alone, 33 bases in frame from the first base. About this clone itself: It has no known antigen specificity. No clone much larger than this one lies a single base away; base qualities are absent.

The sample consisted of peripheral blood, taken in the third trimester of pregnancy. This receptor chain uses TRBV29-1 and TRBJ1-4; 9 bases in the middle match TRBD1. The receptor's source is a female donor in good health, enrolled as a control in a pregnancy study. The CDR3 region has the sequence CSGGTGEKLFF. DNA sequence: TGCAGCGGGGGGACAGGGGAAAAACTGTTTTTT.